This section outlines one T cell receptor beta chain sequence together with its context. As yet, its antigen is unknown. Researchers ran the PCR with 60 Vbeta and 13 Jbeta primers. Assay: immunoSEQ multiplex PCR; the TCRdb copy retains only in-frame clones and omits some. The sample lists around 150,000 clones; approximately 80% were seen once. This sample stems from a study of cytomegalovirus exposure and HLA in healthy donors. General study points: The listing of fewer than 200 TCR beta chains classed them as cytomegalovirus-associated. Follow-up analysis later connected one missense variant in DCLRE1C with trimming of TCR beta V- and J-genes.

This clonotype was obtained from a woman aged 40 to 50 in good health and CMV-seronegative. The material sequenced was PBMCs.

The CDR3: CASSLGQGDTQYF. DNA for the CDR3: TGTGCCAGCAGCTTAGGGCAGGGGGATACGCAGTATTTT. The chain uses TRBV7-8 and TRBJ2-3; D may be TRBD1 (6 bases). V was trimmed by 1 base and J by 6 bases, leaving 8 bases between them. The CDR3 consists of 13 residues. Germline values: CDR1 SGHVS, CDR2 FQNEAQ.